The clone carrying this T cell receptor beta chain was seen once. Its antigen is as yet unknown. V shed 0 bases and J shed 4 bases, with 14 bases lying between them. CDR3 size: 15 residues. Germline CDR1 SGHNT, CDR2 YYREEE (reference sequence). Constant-segment primers and 5'RACE yielded cDNA libraries for TCR alpha and TCR beta, each carrying sample barcodes and UMIs. Each CDR3 protein is one row after TCRdb ran MiXCR on the 5' RACE reads. The sample yields about 200,000 distinct CDR3 sequences, about 9.2% seen once. This record belongs to a study of T-cell memory formation after mild COVID-19. Whole-study results and caveats: Pre-infection memory harbored some responding clones, suggesting cross-reactive memory joined. Shrinking CD4+ clones resided mostly in CM and EM, and CD8+ ones in EMRA. Clones that shrank (day 15 to 85) were balanced CD4/CD8, whereas later expanders leaned CD4+.

The origin of this receptor is a young man who had mild COVID-19 (a few samples of this study predate the infection). Cell type and time point are not known. The V gene is TRBV5-4, the J gene TRBJ2-7; perhaps TRBD2 as D (6 bases). The sequencing sample was made of PBMCs or a T cell subset sorted from them (not recorded which). CDR3 sequence: CASSLESGGRYEQYF. CDR3 DNA sequence: TGTGCCAGCAGCTTGGAATCCGGGGGAAGGTACGAGCAGTACTTC.